This T cell receptor beta chain was sequenced during a study of blood T cell repertoires in COVID-19. Study details: The United States, Italy and Spain were the sources of the acute and convalescent COVID-19 samples.

V lost 4 bases and J lost 4; bases outside the gene matches: 5. Germline lookup yields CDR1 MGHDK and CDR2 SYGVNS. The CDR3 has 15 residues. In the original workflow: Estimation of nucleated cell counts was performed using reference gene primer amplification. Data came from immunoSEQ multiplex PCR; TCRdb stores just in-frame clones and leaves some out. That table gives V, J and clone size, and the DNA gave D and trimming. The table lists about 73,000 clones, 82% of them singletons. This clonotype was obtained from a woman aged 55 to 70 with acute or convalescent COVID-19. The chain couples TRBV25-1 to TRBJ1-4; TRBD1 aligns across 8 bases. The sequenced sample consisted of peripheral blood. The CDR3 DNA reads as TGTGCCAGCAGTGGATCAGGGGGCGGTAATGAAAAACTGTTTTTT. Its translation: CASSGSGGGNEKLFF.